This TCR beta chain was captured by sequencing in a study of CD8 T cells in Susac syndrome. Reverse transcription of about 0.45 to 1 ug RNA was carried out with random hexamers. TCRdb processed the immunoSEQ multiplex PCR reads anew with MiXCR; each CDR3 protein has one entry. Here the sample spans about 130,000 distinct CDR3 sequences, roughly 94% being singletons. Sequencing of TCR beta was performed on blood CD8+ and CD4+ T cells. The multiple sclerosis control cohort comprised treatment-naive individuals presenting with stable or active relapsing-remitting disease. Input material: CD4+ T cells from PBMCs. This TCR came from a human donor with multiple sclerosis.

The CDR3 loop is CSAPGTMNTEAFF. CDR3 in DNA: TGCAGTGCGCCCGGGACCATGAACACTGAAGCTTTCTTT. This sequence joins TRBV20-1 and TRBJ1-1; D is perhaps TRBD1 (5 bases). The CDR3 totals 13 residues. Per germline, CDR1 DFQATT and CDR2 SNEGSKA (reference sequence). The V end lost 6 bases, the J end lost 0 bases, and 11 bases lay between the germline ends.